These 24 T cell receptor beta chains came from one sample sequenced in a study of T cell responses to AZD1222 COVID-19 vaccine. Here immunoSEQ multiplex PCR was the method, and the copy in TCRdb shows in-frame clones only, minus some. Of some 69,000 clones listed, 75% to 85% are singletons. Sequencing was performed on peripheral blood, taken 28 days after the second AZD1222 dose. Every receptor here comes from an adult who received the AZD1222 COVID-19 vaccine.

The chain joins TRBV27 to TRBJ2-1; D is possibly TRBD1 (6 bases). CDR1 is MNHEY, CDR2 SMNVEV, per germline (reference sequence). CDR3 length: 14 amino acids. The V and J ends lost 10 bases and 5 bases respectively, with 18 bases between them. The CDR3 is CATRWDMRNNEQFF. The CDR3 nucleotides are TGTGCCACCAGATGGGACATGAGGAACAATGAGCAGTTCTTC.

This chain joins TRBV5-5 and TRBJ2-2; D remains ambiguous. The V gene's germline CDR1 is SGHKS and CDR2 YYEKEE (reference sequence). This CDR3 spans 12 amino acids. Trimming removed 4 bases at V and 7 bases at J, with 8 bases between. The CDR3 sequence: CASSPPGGELFF. CDR3 nucleotide sequence: TGTGCCAGCAGCCCCCCGGGCGGGGAGCTGTTTTTT.

This clone was recorded a few times. This chain uses TRBV6-4 with TRBJ1-6; 8 nucleotides align to TRBD1. The CDR3 loop spans 15 amino acids. V lost 2 bases and J lost 7; bases outside the gene matches: 4. Germline V gene lookup returns CDR1 MRHNA and CDR2 SNTAGT. The CDR3 loop is CASSDGQGGNSPLHF. Here the CDR3 DNA reads TGTGCCAGCAGTGACGGACAGGGAGGAAATTCACCCCTCCACTTT.

The chain links TRBV18 to TRBJ2-5; 7 nucleotides agree with TRBD2. The CDR3 extends over 17 amino acids. From germline, CDR1 is KGHSH and CDR2 LQKENI. J lost 3 bases, V lost 4 bases, and 14 bases had no gene match. The CDR3 reads CASSRDRGLVREETQYF. The CDR3 DNA reads as TGTGCCAGCTCACGAGACAGAGGACTAGTTCGGGAAGAGACCCAGTACTTC.

This clone has only one observation. The rearrangement joins TRBV15 to TRBJ2-3, with 11 positions matching TRBD2. Germline assignment: CDR1 LNHNV and CDR2 YYDKDF (reference sequence). Trimming removed 3 bases from V and 8 bases from J; junction bases left unmatched: 13. This CDR3 contains 17 residues. CDR3 DNA: TGTGCCACCAGCAGGAGACTAGGGACTAGCGGCCCGATTACGCAGTATTTT. Its translation: CATSRRLGTSGPITQYF.

Concerning this clone itself: The junction differs from germline at one of its ends, possibly a read error. V gene TRBV7-7 combines with J gene TRBJ1-1; D not resolved. Looked up from germline, CDR1 is SSHAT and CDR2 is FNYEAQ (reference sequence). This CDR3 has 15 amino acids. The CDR3 loop is CASTPPGVPNTEAFF. The CDR3 coding sequence is TGTGCTAGCACTCCCCCGGGAGTCCCGAACACTGAAGCTTTCTTT.

This sequence joins TRBV7-2 and TRBJ2-5, with 13 bases matching TRBD2. After removal of 5 bases from V and 1 base from J, the junction contained 4 bases not matched to a gene. The CDR3 has 16 amino acids. CDR1 is SGHTA and CDR2 is FQGNSA in the germline V gene. Written as DNA, the CDR3 is TGTGCCAGCAGCGTCGGACTAGCGGGGGTCCAAGAGACCCAGTACTTC. Protein: CASSVGLAGVQETQYF.

Only a few counts were recorded for this clone. The rearrangement joins TRBV24-1 to TRBJ1-2; TRBD1 agrees at 10 bases. This CDR3 has 14 amino acids. Germline assignment: CDR1 KGHDR and CDR2 SFDVKD. J gave up 7 bases and V 9 bases, and 10 bases lay outside the gene matches. The CDR3 region has the DNA TGTGCCACCGGAATGGGACAGGGGAGAGGTGGCTACACCTTC. Residues: CATGMGQGRGGYTF.

This chain joins TRBV19 and TRBJ1-4, with D uncertain. Germline V gene sequence: CDR1 LNHDA, CDR2 SQIVND (reference sequence). V was clipped by 5 bases and J by 4 bases, with 11 bases between them. CDR3 length equals 14 residues. The CDR3 DNA is TGTGCCAGTAGTTCGCACAGTATTAATGAAAAACTGTTTTTT. Its translation: CASSSHSINEKLFF.

The gene calls are TRBV5-1 and TRBJ1-4; possible D gene TRBD1, 5 bases. The CDR3 is 17 amino acids. The V gene lost 0 bases and the J gene lost 5 bases, with 17 bases spanning the gap. CDR1 is SGHRS and CDR2 is YFSETQ in the germline V gene. The CDR3 reads CASSLAPGGGGNEKLFF. Here the CDR3 DNA reads TGCGCCAGCAGCTTGGCCCCGGGAGGCGGGGGGAATGAAAAACTGTTTTTT.

This clone was seen once. Here the CDR3 reads CASSEFPGSTDTQYF. Written as DNA, the CDR3 is TGTGCCAGCAGTGAATTTCCGGGAAGCACAGATACGCAGTATTTT. The rearrangement uses TRBV6-1 and TRBJ2-3; weak D call: TRBD2 (5 bases). The CDR3 spans 15 residues. V was pared by 2 bases and J by 0 bases, with 9 bases between. From germline, CDR1 is MNHNS and CDR2 SASEGT.

The chain links TRBV28 to TRBJ2-7; D is ambiguous. The germline V gene encodes CDR1 MDHEN and CDR2 SYDVKM. CDR3 length: 15 residues. V dropped 6 bases and J dropped 3 bases, with 18 bases sitting between them. Here the CDR3 reads CASSGPSLGGYEQYF. CDR3 coding DNA: TGTGCCAGCAGCGGACCGAGTTTAGGTGGCTACGAGCAGTACTTC.

This chain connects TRBV18 to TRBJ1-6; D uncertain. CDR1 is KGHSH, CDR2 LQKENI, per germline. Trimming took 1 base from V and 5 from J, leaving 15 bases between them. The CDR3 is made up of 17 amino acids. The CDR3: CASSPQSRARDNSPLHF. The CDR3 nucleotides are TGTGCCAGCTCACCACAATCCCGGGCGAGGGATAATTCACCCCTCCACTTT. The variable domain in full, completed from reference TRBV18 and TRBJ1-6, reads NAGVMQNPRHLVRRRGQEARLRCSPMKGHSHVYWYRQLPEEGLKFMVYLQKENIIDESGMPKERFSAEFPKEGPSILRIQQVVRGDSAAYFCASSPQSRARDNSPLHFGNGTRLTVT.

This chain connects TRBV21-1 to TRBJ1-5; the DNA was not used to check the table's D call, TRBD1. TRBV21-1 is marked as a pseudogene. CDR3 length equals 16 residues. CDR3 bases: TGTGCCAGAAGAATGAACGGAGCACAACAGGCTCAGCCCCAGCATTTT. This translates into CARRMNGAQQAQPQHF.

This chain links TRBV3-1 (or the pseudogene TRBV3-2) with TRBJ1-4; D is ambiguous. Trimming removed 4 bases from V and 3 bases from J, with 12 bases in between. This CDR3 region has 15 residues. Germline-derived CDR1 and CDR2 are LGHDT and YNNKEL (reference sequence). CDR3 DNA: TGTGCCAGCAGCCCGCGGAGTGGGCCTAATGAAAAACTGTTTTTT. It translates to CASSPRSGPNEKLFF.

This clone occurred many times. The chain recombines TRBV11-2 with TRBJ2-7; 9 bases agree with TRBD1. Per the germline V gene, CDR1 is SGHAT and CDR2 is FQNNGV. J was trimmed by 4 bases and V by 5 bases; bases with no gene match: 6. The CDR3 length is 14 residues. This CDR3 reads CASSPQGATYEQYF. The CDR3 region has the DNA TGTGCCAGCAGCCCACAGGGGGCGACATACGAGCAGTACTTC.

The V gene is TRBV6-5, the J gene TRBJ1-6; 10 nucleotides match TRBD1. The CDR3 is 15 residues long. Trimming took 4 bases from V and 10 from J; bases not matched to a gene: 7. Per germline, CDR1 MNHEY and CDR2 SVGAGI. CDR3 protein: CASSFTTGGDSPLHF. In DNA form, the CDR3 reads TGTGCCAGCAGTTTCACGACAGGGGGCGACTCACCCCTCCACTTT.

The chain joins TRBV24-1 to TRBJ2-7, with 10 bases that match TRBD1. The germline gives CDR1 KGHDR, CDR2 SFDVKD. The CDR3 has 18 residues. After removal of 6 bases from V and 3 bases from J, the junction contained 16 bases not matched to a gene. The CDR3 coding sequence is TGTGCCACCAGTCGCCTTTCATTTACTGGGACAGGGGTCTACGAGCAGTACTTC. Translated, it gives CATSRLSFTGTGVYEQYF.

This clone was observed a few times. The chain joins TRBV7-9 to TRBJ1-4; 10 positions match TRBD1. Trimming took 5 bases from V and 5 from J; bases not matched to a gene: 14. The CDR3 contains 18 residues. Germline CDR1 is SEHNR and CDR2 is FQNEAQ (reference sequence). The CDR3 spells CASSPYRTGGNLNEKLFF. Here the CDR3 DNA reads TGTGCCAGCAGCCCCTATAGGACAGGGGGAAACCTGAATGAAAAACTGTTTTTT.

V and J are TRBV30 and TRBJ1-5; D possibly corresponds to TRBD1 (5 bases). The CDR3 has 13 amino acids. Per germline, CDR1 GTSNPN and CDR2 SVGIG (reference sequence). Deletions cut 1 base from V and 7 bases from J, with 11 bases between. The CDR3 DNA reads TGTGCCTGGAGTGAGGGGCCGGAGCAGCCCCAGCATTTT. It is translated as CAWSEGPEQPQHF.

This clone was picked up one time. This chain links TRBV5-1 with TRBJ1-5; no clear D gene. The CDR3 covers 14 residues. CDR1 SGHRS and CDR2 YFSETQ come from the germline V gene. V was clipped by 1 base and J by 2 bases, with 7 bases between them. The CDR3 coding sequence is TGCGCCAGCAGCTTGTCCGGGGGCAATCAGCCCCAGCATTTT. Encoded protein: CASSLSGGNQPQHF.

The V call is TRBV10-3, the J call TRBJ2-7; D may be TRBD1 or TRBD2 (5 bases each). This CDR3 contains 13 residues. Germline CDR1 reads ENHRY; CDR2 reads SYGVKD. Trimming stripped 2 bases from V and 4 bases from J, with 9 bases between. The CDR3 protein is CAISEGTGYEQYF. CDR3 nucleotide sequence: TGTGCCATCAGTGAGGGGACGGGGTACGAGCAGTACTTC.

The chain carries TRBV2 and TRBJ2-1; D gene ambiguous. Germline CDR1 and CDR2: SNHLY and FYNNEI. V was clipped by 4 bases and J by 6 bases, with 4 bases between them. There are 11 residues in the CDR3. Here the CDR3 reads CASSVSNEQFF. For the CDR3, the DNA is TGTGCCAGCAGTGTTTCCAATGAGCAGTTCTTC.

The chain joins TRBV5-1 to TRBJ2-7; D gene uncertain. Trimming took 5 bases from V and 0 from J, leaving 12 bases between them. The CDR3 runs to 14 residues. CDR1 and CDR2 (germline): SGHRS, YFSETQ. CDR3 in DNA: TGCGCCAGCAGGCTTGAGGCAAGCTCCTACGAGCAGTACTTC. This translates into CASRLEASSYEQYF.